The 12 T cell receptor beta chains below were found in one sample sequenced in a study of blood T cell repertoires in COVID-19. Profiling relied on immunoSEQ multiplex PCR, and the TCRdb table lists in-frame clones only, not all of them. The sample yields hundreds of thousands of clones, over 75% seen once. Sequencing was done on a sample of peripheral blood. The receptors shown here come from a human donor in a cohort sampled during active COVID-19.

The chain couples TRBV28 to TRBJ2-3, with a possible D match to TRBD2 (6 bases). Germline-derived CDR1 and CDR2 are MDHEN and SYDVKM. The CDR3 runs 14 residues. Trimming removed 5 bases from V and 4 bases from J, with 13 bases in between. The CDR3 sequence: CASSLRVAADTQYF. The CDR3 DNA follows: TGTGCCAGCAGTCTGCGGGTAGCGGCAGATACGCAGTATTTT.

The chain joins TRBV5-8 to TRBJ2-5; 7 nucleotides agree with TRBD2. There are 15 residues in the CDR3. V dropped 0 bases and J dropped 5; count of bases not matched to a gene: 7. Germline V lookup: CDR1 SGHTS, CDR2 YDEGEE. In nucleotides, the CDR3 is TGTGCCAGCAGCTTGGAAGGGGCCGGGGGGGAGACCCAGTACTTC. Its translation is CASSLEGAGGETQYF.

The CDR3 DNA sequence: TGTGCCAGCAGCTTGGGGCAGGGCTTAAACATTCAGTACTTC. The encoded protein is CASSLGQGLNIQYF. The chain combines TRBV7-9 with TRBJ2-4; tentatively, D is TRBD1 (5 bases). The germline V gene has CDR1 SEHNR and CDR2 FQNEAQ (reference sequence). The CDR3 is 14 amino acids. V was pared by 3 bases and J by 6 bases, with 12 bases between.

In this sample, this clone turned up once. CDR3 region: CASSRNQQGLGPLEQYF. Written as DNA, the CDR3 is TGTGCCAGCAGCCGCAACCAGCAGGGACTAGGCCCCCTCGAGCAGTACTTC. The chain employs TRBV7-9 and TRBJ2-7; 8 nucleotides line up with TRBD2. Trimming at V came to 5 bases and at J to 6 bases, leaving 18 bases not matched to a gene. Germline lookup yields CDR1 SEHNR and CDR2 FQNEAQ (reference sequence). The CDR3 has 17 residues.

The chain uses TRBV6-5 and TRBJ1-1; perhaps TRBD1 as D (5 bases). The germline CDR1 and CDR2 sequences are MNHEY and SVGAGI. Trimming shortened V by 6 bases and J by 2 bases, and 10 bases separated the two germline ends. The CDR3 has 13 amino acids. CDR3 sequence (DNA): TGTGCCAGCAGGAAACAGGTAAACACTGAAGCTTTCTTT. Translation: CASRKQVNTEAFF.

The rearrangement joins TRBV7-4 to TRBJ2-7, with a possible D match to TRBD1 (6 bases). V gave up 6 bases and J gave up 12 bases, with 12 bases separating them. This CDR3 is 10 amino acids long. The germline V gene has CDR1 SGHVT and CDR2 SQSDAQ. The CDR3 nucleotides read TGTGCCAGCAGTTTGACAGGTAGGTACTTC. Its translation is CASSLTGRYF. Drawing the rest from reference TRBV7-4 and TRBJ2-7, the complete variable domain is GAGVSQSPRYKVAKRGRDVALRCDSISGHVTLYWYRQTLGQGSEVLTYSQSDAQRDKSGRPSGRFSAERPERSVSTLKIQRTEQGDSAVYLCASSLTGRYFGPGTRLTVT.

The rearrangement uses TRBV28 and TRBJ2-7; D gene unclear. The ends were cut back, 5 bases at V and 2 bases at J, with 16 bases in the middle. The CDR3 has 15 amino acids. Germline CDR1 and CDR2: MDHEN and SYDVKM. CDR3 nucleotide sequence: TGTGCCAGCAGTCTACTACCCTCCGCTCCCTACGAGCAGTACTTC. It is translated as CASSLLPSAPYEQYF.

This sequence joins TRBV10-2 and TRBJ2-7, with TRBD1 matching 9 bases. This CDR3 is built from 11 residues. With V trimmed by 6 bases and J by 13 bases, 7 bases remained unmatched. CDR1 and CDR2 (germline): WSHSY, SAAADI. The CDR3 DNA sequence: TGCGCCAGCAGCGAGGGACAGGGAGACTACTTC. Translating it yields CASSEGQGDYF.

The table lists this clone with a few counts. The gene calls are TRBV18 and TRBJ1-1, with no clear D. With 4 bases removed from V and 1 base from J, the gap between germline ends came to 7 bases. The CDR3 runs to 13 residues. The germline CDR1 and CDR2 sequences are KGHSH and LQKENI. As DNA, the CDR3 is TGTGCCAGCTCACTCTCAGGGAACACTGAAGCTTTCTTT. This translates into CASSLSGNTEAFF.

The chain uses TRBV3-1 (or the pseudogene TRBV3-2) and TRBJ2-1; tentatively, D is TRBD1 (5 bases). This CDR3 comprises 18 residues. Germline CDR1 reads LGHDT; CDR2 reads YNNKEL (reference sequence). Trimming took off 6 bases at V and 0 bases at J, with 21 bases between the two ends. The CDR3 nucleotides read TGTGCCAGCAGTCACAGGTTACCTAAGTTGAGCTCCTACAATGAGCAGTTCTTC. Its protein is CASSHRLPKLSSYNEQFF.

The V and J genes are TRBV2 and TRBJ1-2; a weak D match, TRBD1 (5 bases). Germline lookup yields CDR1 SNHLY and CDR2 FYNNEI. This CDR3 is built from 15 residues. Deletions cut 3 bases from V and 0 bases from J, with 11 bases between. The CDR3, as DNA: TGTGCCAGCAGTGAGGGGGGAACCGCTAACTATGGCTACACCTTC. This encodes CASSEGGTANYGYTF. The variable domain in full, with the rest retrieved from reference TRBV2 and TRBJ1-2, is EPEVTQTPSHQVTQMGQEVILRCVPISNHLYFYWYRQILGQKVEFLVSFYNNEISEKSEIFDDQFSVERPDGSNFTLKIRSTKLEDSAMYFCASSEGGTANYGYTFGSGTRLTVV.

This chain uses TRBV5-1 with TRBJ2-7, with 7 nucleotides matching TRBD1. V was pared by 8 bases and J by 3 bases, with 8 bases of the junction left unmatched. Germline V gene data show CDR1 as SGHRS and CDR2 as YFSETQ. The CDR3 totals 13 residues. In DNA, the CDR3 is TGCGCCAGAGGTACGGGACAGATCTACGAGCAGTACTTC. Translated: CARGTGQIYEQYF.